One T cell receptor beta chain is described in this entry. It has no known antigen specificity. No much larger clonotype is one base removed from it; base qualities were not supplied. The data originate from a study of T cell responses to AZD1222 COVID-19 vaccine (dated by TCRdb to the early 2020s). About the investigation overall: AZD1222 recipients whose second dose came at about 4 weeks and those whose second dose came at about 12 weeks were combined into one group, since spike-specific TCR depth and breadth did not differ between the two schedules. A total of just over 230 trial participants underwent TCR sequencing, of whom some 210 received two doses of AZD1222 and about 25 received two doses of the MenACWY control vaccine. Trial participants were enrolled by age into 18-55, 56-69 and 70-plus year subgroups, with 148, 28 and 57 TCR-sequenced participants respectively.

Paper-wide results and their limitations: Spike-specific TCR breadth and depth rose significantly after two AZD1222 doses compared with day 0 and with MenACWY recipients. Conclusions about previously exposed vaccinees are limited because only a handful of AZD1222 recipients were SARS-CoV-2 seropositive at baseline. CD4 TCRs associated with the vaccine covered the entire spike protein, and the dominant responses were in regions 160-218 and 743-854. Because no day 14 peak-response samples were available, the repertoires could be characterized only after the peak T cell response. Reportedly, almost half of the unique spike-specific TCRs recognized epitopes lying outside the regions that are mutated in the B.1.351 and B.1.1.7 variants. Participants were mostly white British, with more females than males. The authors suggested clonal diversity may have been underestimated. The 56-69-year group was small, and its depth increase did not reach significance, likely because of low power.

The germline V gene provides CDR1 SGDLS and CDR2 YYNGEE. The CDR3, from cysteine to phenylalanine, totals 13 residues. Only the CDR3 region is kept as DNA, spanning 39 bases read in frame from base 1. V is pruned by 8 bases and J by 8 bases, leaving 7 bases of the junction without a gene match. The meaning of the sample's time point label: baseline before first vaccination. The vaccinee samples were drawn from two UK trials, COV001 and COV002, one of which was a single-blind randomized controlled phase 2/3 trial testing AZD1222 (ChAdOx1 nCoV-19) in healthy adults. For TCRbeta chain sequencing, PBMC samples were collected from trial participants at day 0 and at day 28 after the second dose. The CDR3 regions of human TCRbeta chains were analyzed by immunosequencing. The authors' pipeline ran thus. TCRs in the repertoires were matched against a reference library of SARS-CoV-2-specific TCRs that had been generated with the MIRA antigen-specificity platform. Breadth meant the fraction of unique TCRs that were SARS-CoV-2-associated, whereas depth meant the fraction of total T cells that were SARS-CoV-2-associated. Using the MIRA data, each spike-specific TCR was mapped to the spike region that the TCR reacts to and placed in a CD4 or CD8 class. Log10-transformed breadth and depth values were compared by one-way ANOVA with Sidak's multiple comparisons tests. TCRdb provides this immuneACCESS table in a form limited to in-frame rearrangements. Some clones are lacking; in checked studies, under half of them reflect an unresolved V gene, and why the rest are absent is not known. The DNA gave D and trimming, while V, J and clone size come from that table. This sample is represented by approximately 79,000 clones; roughly 85% of them were singletons. Of the sample, around 8.2% falls within the top ten clones.

The sample in question was peripheral blood, obtained on day 0 of AZD1222 vaccination. The clonotype originates from an adult in good health. The chain joins TRBV9 to TRBJ1-4, with 9 bases in between that match TRBD1. The DNA is as follows: TGTGCCAGTGTACAGGGGGCCGGGGAAAAACTGTTTTTT. It specifies CASVQGAGEKLFF.